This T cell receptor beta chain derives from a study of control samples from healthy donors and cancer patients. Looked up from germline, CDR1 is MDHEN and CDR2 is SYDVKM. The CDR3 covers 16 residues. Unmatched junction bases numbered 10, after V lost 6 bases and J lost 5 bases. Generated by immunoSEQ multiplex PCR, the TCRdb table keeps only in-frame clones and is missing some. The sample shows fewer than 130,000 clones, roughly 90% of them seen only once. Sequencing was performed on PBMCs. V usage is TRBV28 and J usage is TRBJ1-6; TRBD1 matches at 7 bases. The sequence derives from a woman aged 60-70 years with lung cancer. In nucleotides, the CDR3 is TGTGCCAGCAGCTCGACCGGGACAGCCGATAATTCACCCCTCCACTTT. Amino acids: CASSSTGTADNSPLHF.